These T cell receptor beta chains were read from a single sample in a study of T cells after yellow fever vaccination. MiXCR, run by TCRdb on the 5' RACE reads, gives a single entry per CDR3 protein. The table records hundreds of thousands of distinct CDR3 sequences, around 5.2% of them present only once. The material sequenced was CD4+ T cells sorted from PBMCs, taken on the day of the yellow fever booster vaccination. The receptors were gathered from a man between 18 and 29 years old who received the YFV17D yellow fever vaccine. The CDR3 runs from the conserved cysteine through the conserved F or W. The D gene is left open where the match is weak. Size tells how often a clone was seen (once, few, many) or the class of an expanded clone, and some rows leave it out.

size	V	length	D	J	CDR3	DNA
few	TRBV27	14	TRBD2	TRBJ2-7	CASSSRGAYYEQYF	TGTGCCAGCAGTTCGCGGGGGGCCTACTACGAGCAGTACTTC
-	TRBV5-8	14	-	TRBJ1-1	CASSSEPGNTEAFF	TGTGCCAGCAGCTCCGAACCTGGGAACACTGAAGCTTTCTTT
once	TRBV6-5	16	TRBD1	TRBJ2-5	CASSYSGTALQETQYF	TGTGCCAGCAGTTACTCAGGGACAGCACTCCAAGAGACCCAGTACTTC
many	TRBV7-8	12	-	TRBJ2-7	CASSRLPYEQYF	TGTGCCAGCAGCCGCTTGCCCTACGAGCAGTACTTC
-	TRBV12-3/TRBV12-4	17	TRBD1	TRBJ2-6	CASSPGTGYGGANVLTF	TGTGCCAGCAGTCCCGGGACAGGTTATGGTGGGGCCAACGTCCTGACTTTC
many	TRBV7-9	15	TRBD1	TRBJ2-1	CASSFPGTANNEQFF	TGTGCCAGCAGCTTCCCCGGGACAGCGAACAATGAGCAGTTCTTC
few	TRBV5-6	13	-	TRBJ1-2	CASSPLQGYGYTF	TGTGCCAGCAGCCCCCTTCAGGGATATGGCTACACCTTC
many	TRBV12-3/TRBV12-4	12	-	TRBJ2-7	CASTLQSGTPIF	TGTGCCAGCACTCTTCAATCCGGGACACCCATCTTC
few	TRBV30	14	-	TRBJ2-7	CAWSSGRGAYEQYF	TGTGCCTGGAGTTCGGGCAGGGGCGCCTACGAGCAGTACTTC
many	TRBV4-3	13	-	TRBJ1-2	CASLAGLNYGYTF	TGCGCCAGCCTTGCAGGCCTTAACTATGGCTACACCTTC
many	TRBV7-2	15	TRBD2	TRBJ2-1	CASSLFAGVGNEQFF	TGTGCCAGCAGCTTATTTGCGGGGGTCGGTAATGAGCAGTTCTTC
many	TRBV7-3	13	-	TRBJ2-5	CASSFGQRETQYF	TGTGCCAGCAGCTTCGGACAGAGAGAGACCCAGTACTTC
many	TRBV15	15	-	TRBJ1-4	CATSRDRGWDEKLFF	TGTGCCACCAGCAGAGACCGGGGCTGGGACGAAAAACTGTTTTTT
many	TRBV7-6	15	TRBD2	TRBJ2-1	CASSFVSGVYNEQFF	TGTGCCAGCAGCTTTGTTAGCGGGGTGTACAATGAGCAGTTCTTC
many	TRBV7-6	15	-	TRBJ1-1	CASSLRGAVNTEAFF	TGTGCCAGCAGCTTGAGGGGGGCTGTGAACACTGAAGCTTTCTTT
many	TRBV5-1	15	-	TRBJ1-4	CASSPVVPENEKLFF	TGCGCCAGCAGCCCTGTTGTCCCGGAGAATGAAAAACTGTTTTTT
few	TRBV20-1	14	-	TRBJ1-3	CSASGGNSGNTIYF	TGCAGTGCTAGCGGGGGGAACTCTGGAAACACCATATATTTT
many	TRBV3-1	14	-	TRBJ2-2	CASSQPDRSGELFF	TGTGCCAGCAGCCAACCCGACAGATCCGGGGAGCTGTTTTTT
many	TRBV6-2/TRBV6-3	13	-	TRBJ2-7	CASSPLNYYEQYF	TGTGCCAGCAGTCCCCTGAATTACTACGAGCAGTACTTC
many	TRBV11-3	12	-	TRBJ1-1	CASSRDIRRAFF	TGTGCCAGCAGTCGGGACATTAGGCGGGCTTTCTTT
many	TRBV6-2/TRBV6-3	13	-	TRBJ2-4	CASSRPGENIQYF	TGTGCCAGCAGTCGACCGGGGGAGAACATTCAGTACTTC
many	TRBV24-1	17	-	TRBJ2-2	CATSDLQGRPEAGELFF	TGTGCCACCAGTGATTTGCAAGGTCGGCCTGAAGCCGGGGAGCTGTTTTTT
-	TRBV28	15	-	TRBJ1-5	CASRPLKGFNQPQHF	TGTGCCAGCAGGCCATTAAAGGGTTTCAATCAGCCCCAGCATTTT
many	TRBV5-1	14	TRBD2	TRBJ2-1	CASSSRTSYNEQFF	TGCGCCAGCAGCAGCCGGACTAGCTACAATGAGCAGTTCTTC
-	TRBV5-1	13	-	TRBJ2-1	CASSLGRVNEQFF	TGCGCCAGCAGCTTGGGTCGGGTAAATGAGCAGTTCTTC
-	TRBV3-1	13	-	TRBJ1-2	CASSQDLLGGYTF	TGTGCCAGCAGCCAAGATCTACTAGGGGGCTACACCTTC
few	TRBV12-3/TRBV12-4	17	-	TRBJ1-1	CASTPSYMGLGGTEAFF	TGTGCCAGCACCCCCTCGTACATGGGGTTGGGGGGCACTGAAGCTTTCTTT
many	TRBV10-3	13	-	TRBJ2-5	CAIRAAAQETQYF	TGTGCCATCAGAGCGGCAGCCCAAGAGACCCAGTACTTC
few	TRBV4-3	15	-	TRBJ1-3	CASSQNSALGDTIYF	TGCGCCAGCAGCCAAAATTCCGCGCTGGGGGACACCATATATTTT
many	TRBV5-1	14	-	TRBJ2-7	CASSQTTPVYEQYF	TGCGCCAGCAGCCAAACCACGCCCGTCTACGAGCAGTACTTC
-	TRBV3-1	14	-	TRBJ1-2	CASSPRSGANGYTF	TGTGCCAGCAGCCCCAGGTCGGGGGCTAACGGCTACACCTTC
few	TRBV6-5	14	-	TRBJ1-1	CASSKGRLNTEAFF	TGTGCCAGCAGTAAGGGCCGACTTAACACTGAAGCTTTCTTT
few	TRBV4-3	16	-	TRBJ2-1	CASSQDPTGTYNEQFF	TGCGCCAGCAGCCAAGATCCCACTGGCACCTACAATGAGCAGTTCTTC
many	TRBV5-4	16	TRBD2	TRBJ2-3	CASSRRRGGSTDTQYF	TGTGCCAGCAGCCGGAGGCGGGGGGGAAGCACAGATACGCAGTATTTT
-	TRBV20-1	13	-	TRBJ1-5	CSARDYGYQPQHF	TGCAGTGCTAGAGATTACGGGTATCAGCCCCAGCATTTT
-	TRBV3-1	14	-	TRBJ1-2	CASSQSFGGRGYTF	TGTGCCAGCAGCCAAAGCTTCGGGGGTCGGGGCTACACCTTC
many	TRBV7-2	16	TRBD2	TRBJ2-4	CASSLAGLAGKNIQYF	TGTGCCAGCAGCTTAGCAGGTCTAGCGGGGAAAAACATTCAGTACTTC
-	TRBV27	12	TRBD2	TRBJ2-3	CASSPTSGLPLF	TGTGCCAGCAGCCCGACTAGCGGCCTCCCCCTTTTT
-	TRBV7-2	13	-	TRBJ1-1	CASSLVLSTEAFF	TGTGCCAGCAGCTTAGTATTATCCACTGAAGCTTTCTTT
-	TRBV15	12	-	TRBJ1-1	CATSRANLGAFF	TGTGCCACCAGCAGGGCTAATCTAGGAGCTTTCTTT
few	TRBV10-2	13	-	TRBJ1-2	CASGFQGNYGYTF	TGCGCCAGCGGTTTTCAGGGAAACTATGGCTACACCTTC
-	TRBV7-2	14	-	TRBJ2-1	CASSLAGQGSMQFF	TGTGCCAGCAGCTTAGCTGGGCAGGGAAGTATGCAGTTCTTC
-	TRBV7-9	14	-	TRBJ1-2	CASSSHYSYYGYTF	TGTGCCAGCAGCTCTCACTACTCTTACTATGGCTACACCTTC
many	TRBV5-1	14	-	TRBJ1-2	CASSLFSGEYGYTF	TGCGCCAGCAGCTTGTTTTCAGGGGAGTATGGCTACACCTTC